The T cell receptor (beta chain) described here comes from a study of T cell responses to AZD1222 COVID-19 vaccine. Whole-study findings and limits: Clonal diversity may have been underestimated, and the donors were mostly white British, with more females than males. In the spike-specific TCR repertoire, nearly half reportedly target unmutated variant regions. Without day 14 samples, only post-peak T cell repertoires were studied.

The V end was cut by 10 bases, the J end by 3 bases, with 13 bases between. The CDR3 is made up of 13 amino acids. Comments on this clone: Its target is not known.

Only in-frame clones appear in the TCRdb table, and some are missing; sequencing was by immunoSEQ multiplex PCR. Among over 120,000 clones, approximately 93% were seen once, and the ten largest hold approximately 12%. This receptor was taken from an adult who had recovered from COVID-19. The rearrangement links TRBV12-3 or TRBV12-4 to TRBJ1-3, with D uncertain. Sequencing was performed on peripheral blood, taken after recovery from COVID-19. In DNA form, the CDR3 reads TGTGCCACCGCTCAAGGGTTTGGAAACACCATATATTTT. Amino acids: CATAQGFGNTIYF.